The 10 T cell receptor beta chains in this list originate from one sample, sequenced in a study of T cell changes during pregnancy in multiple sclerosis. Some clones are missing from TCRdb's copy, which holds only in-frame ones; the method was immunoSEQ multiplex PCR. The table lists 35,000 to 40,000 clones, over 90% of them singletons. Source: CD4+ T cells from peripheral blood mononuclear cells, taken in the second trimester of pregnancy. Receptors were obtained from a female donor with multiple sclerosis, enrolled in a pregnancy study.

V and J are TRBV5-3 and TRBJ2-7, with D uncertain. TRBV5-3 is given ORF status, its function remaining uncertain. V lost 2 bases and J lost 3, with 15 bases in between. The CDR3 extends over 15 amino acids. This chain's CDR3 is CARSFPGEIHYEQYF. The CDR3 DNA follows: TGTGCCAGAAGCTTCCCCGGTGAAATTCACTACGAGCAGTACTTC.

J is TRBJ2-1 and V is TRBV5-1, with 8 nucleotides matching TRBD2. This CDR3 comprises 14 residues. The V and J ends lost 2 bases and 4 bases, in that order; junction bases with no gene match: 2. Germline V lookup: CDR1 SGHRS, CDR2 YFSETQ. CDR3 DNA: TGCGCCAGCAGCTTAGCGGGAGAGTACAATGAGCAGTTCTTC. Translation gives CASSLAGEYNEQFF.

This clone appeared a single time. V is TRBV11-2 and J is TRBJ2-7; TRBD2 might be the D (7 bases). This CDR3 contains 12 residues. Per germline, CDR1 SGHAT and CDR2 FQNNGV. The CDR3 loop reads CSSRGGIYEQYF. For the CDR3, the DNA is TGTAGCTCTAGGGGGGGGATTTACGAGCAGTACTTC.

The DNA of the CDR3 is TGCGCCAGCAGCCACCGTGCCGGGACAGGCTGGGGGGACATGAACACTGAAGCTTTCTTT. Encoded protein: CASSHRAGTGWGDMNTEAFF. The chain links TRBV4-3 to TRBJ1-1; 8 bases are a match to TRBD1. The CDR3 spans 20 residues. In germline, CDR1 is LGHNA, CDR2 YSLEER. V lost 3 bases and J lost 0; bases outside the gene matches: 18.

The genes are TRBV28 and TRBJ1-2; 9 nucleotides match TRBD1. The CDR3 sequence is 16 residues long. V shed 4 bases and J 4 bases; nucleotides not matched to a gene: 10. Germline CDR1 is MDHEN and CDR2 is SYDVKM. The DNA of the CDR3 is TGTGCCAGCAGTTCAAATCACAGGGGGCTAGGCTATGGCTACACCTTC. Its protein is CASSSNHRGLGYGYTF.

The chain employs TRBV2 and TRBJ2-5; 8 bases fit TRBD2. The CDR3 consists of 15 residues. Germline values: CDR1 SNHLY, CDR2 FYNNEI. J gave up 5 bases and V 4 bases, and 9 bases lay outside the gene matches. The DNA of the CDR3 is TGTGCCAGCAGTGCTGAGCGGGGGTTTCGGGAGACCCAGTACTTC. Its protein is CASSAERGFRETQYF.

The rearrangement links TRBV7-2 to TRBJ2-7; 7 bases agree with TRBD1. J was trimmed by 4 bases and V by 0 bases; bases with no gene match: 9. There are 16 residues in the CDR3. Germline V gene data show CDR1 as SGHTA and CDR2 as FQGNSA. CDR3: CASSLAGSQGWYEQYF. CDR3 coding DNA: TGTGCCAGCAGCTTAGCGGGGTCACAGGGGTGGTACGAGCAGTACTTC. Complete variable domain (other parts from reference TRBV7-2 and TRBJ2-7): GAGVSQSPSNKVTEKGKDVELRCDPISGHTALYWYRQSLGQGLEFLIYFQGNSAPDKSGLPSDRFSAERTGGSVSTLTIQRTQQEDSAVYLCASSLAGSQGWYEQYFGPGTRLTVT.

Remarks on this clone: The sample holds other DNA sequences that translate to the same CDR3. The chain employs TRBV6-1 and TRBJ1-6, with 9 nucleotides matching TRBD1. The V and J ends lost 6 bases and 8 bases, in that order; junction bases with no gene match: 2. The CDR3 covers 13 residues. Germline V lookup: CDR1 MNHNS, CDR2 SASEGT. The CDR3 nucleotides read TGTGCCAGCAGAGACAGGGGGTATTCACCCCTCCACTTT. This encodes CASRDRGYSPLHF.

V and J are TRBV9 and TRBJ2-7; 7 positions agree with TRBD2. The CDR3 is 15 amino acids. The germline CDR1 and CDR2 sequences are SGDLS and YYNGEE. With V trimmed by 2 bases and J by 2 bases, 7 bases remained unmatched. CDR3 sequence (DNA): TGTGCCAGCAGCGTCGCGGGGGACGGCACCTACGAGCAGTACTTC. It yields the protein CASSVAGDGTYEQYF.

The CDR3 here is CASFKGTGNTEAFF. CDR3 bases: TGTGCCAGCTTCAAAGGGACAGGGAACACTGAAGCTTTCTTT. V gene TRBV6-5 combines with J gene TRBJ1-1; TRBD1 matches at 8 bases. This CDR3 contains 14 residues. Germline CDR1 and CDR2: MNHEY and SVGAGI. V trimming: 8 bases; J trimming: 1 base; junction bases outside the gene matches: 6.